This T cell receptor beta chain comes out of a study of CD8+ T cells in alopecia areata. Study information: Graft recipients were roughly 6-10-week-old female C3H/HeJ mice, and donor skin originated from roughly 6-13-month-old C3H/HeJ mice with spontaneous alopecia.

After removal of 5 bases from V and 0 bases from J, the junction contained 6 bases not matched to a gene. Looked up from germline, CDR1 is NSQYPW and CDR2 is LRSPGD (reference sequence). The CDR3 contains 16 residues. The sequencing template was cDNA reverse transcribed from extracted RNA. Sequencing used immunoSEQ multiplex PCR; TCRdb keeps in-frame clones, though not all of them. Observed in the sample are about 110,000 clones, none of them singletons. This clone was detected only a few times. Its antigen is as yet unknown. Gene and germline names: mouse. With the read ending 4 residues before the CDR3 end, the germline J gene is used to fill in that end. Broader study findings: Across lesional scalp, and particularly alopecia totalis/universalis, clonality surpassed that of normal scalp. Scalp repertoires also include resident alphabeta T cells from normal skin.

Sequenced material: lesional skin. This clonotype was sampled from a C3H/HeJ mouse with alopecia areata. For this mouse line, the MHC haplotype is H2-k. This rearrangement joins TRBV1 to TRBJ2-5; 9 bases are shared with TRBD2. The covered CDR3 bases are TGCACCTGCAGTCCCTCTGGGGGGGATAACCAAGAC. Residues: CTCSPSGGDNQD. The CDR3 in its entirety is CTCSPSGGDNQDTQYF.